This entry describes one T cell receptor (beta chain). Looked up from germline, CDR1 is SNHLY and CDR2 is FYNNEI. This CDR3 has 13 residues. V lost 5 bases and J lost 4, with 9 bases in between. This record comes from a study of OX40 agonist ivuxolimab in advanced cancers. Overall study context: From roughly 20 to 90 years was the age range, with a mean of around 54 years, and over 70% were male.

The repertoire was sequenced with immunoSEQ multiplex PCR; TCRdb's copy has only in-frame clones and lacks some. The repertoire holds about 82,000 clones, with around 89% as singletons. This specimen was CD4+ or CD8+ T cells sorted from blood, taken in a trial of the OX40 agonist ivuxolimab. This clonotype was sampled from an adult with an advanced solid tumor such as melanoma, head and neck, liver or kidney cancer. This chain links TRBV2 with TRBJ1-5; no clear D. DNA for the CDR3: TGTGCCAGCAGTTTCCGGAGGAATCAGCCCCAGCATTTT. Residues: CASSFRRNQPQHF. Filled out from reference TRBV2 and TRBJ1-5, the complete variable domain reads EPEVTQTPSHQVTQMGQEVILRCVPISNHLYFYWYRQILGQKVEFLVSFYNNEISEKSEIFDDQFSVERPDGSNFTLKIRSTKLEDSAMYFCASSFRRNQPQHFGDGTRLSIL.